The present T cell receptor beta chain was sequenced within a study of CD8 T cells in ankylosing spondylitis. This clonotype appeared many times. CDR3 length: 15 amino acids. Deletions cut 0 bases from V and 8 bases from J, with 11 bases between. The germline CDR1 and CDR2 sequences are MNHEY and SMNVEV (reference sequence). TCRdb re-analysed the 5' RACE reads in MiXCR, keeping a single row per CDR3 protein. The repertoire holds approximately 340,000 distinct CDR3 sequences, roughly 14% seen once, with roughly 1.1% in the top ten. Sequencing was carried out using blood, either unsorted or a sorted T cell fraction (not recorded which). The V call is TRBV27, the J call TRBJ1-6; D is unresolved. This sequence originates from a male donor with ankylosing spondylitis or in good health (not recorded which). As DNA, the CDR3 is TGTGCCAGCAGTTTATCGTTTCAGCCCGATTCACCCCTCCACTTT. This translates into CASSLSFQPDSPLHF.